These 9 T cell receptor beta chains share one sample of origin, sequenced in a study of shared clonotypes between healthy human individuals. Method: immunoSEQ multiplex PCR; TCRdb's copy keeps in-frame clones and lacks some. The table includes under 2.5 million clones, 85% to 95% detected once. Input material: naive CD4+ T cells from PBMCs. Subset specified: CD45RA+ positively selected. Receptor source: a man younger than 35 in good health. Some clones in this sample may be carry-over from other donors' samples.

This rearrangement joins TRBV4-1 to TRBJ2-7, with D possibly being TRBD1 (5 bases). The CDR3 loop spans 14 amino acids. Germline V lookup: CDR1 MGHRA, CDR2 YSYEKL. With 0 bases removed from V and 2 bases from J, the gap between germline ends came to 8 bases. This CDR3 reads CASSQEGRTYEQYF. CDR3 nucleotides: TGCGCCAGCAGCCAAGAGGGGCGGACCTACGAGCAGTACTTC.

This chain links TRBV7-9 with TRBJ2-7; 7 bases map to TRBD2. Germline values: CDR1 SEHNR, CDR2 FQNEAQ (reference sequence). Trimming cost V 7 bases and J 0 bases; bases outside gene matches: 15. This CDR3 comprises 17 residues. CDR3 DNA sequence: TGTGCCAGCACCTTTCCCCCCGGGCGGGGGAACTCCTACGAGCAGTACTTC. It encodes CASTFPPGRGNSYEQYF.

The rearrangement joins TRBV6-1 to TRBJ1-1; no clear D. The ends were cut back, 2 bases at V and 7 bases at J, with 8 bases in the middle. This CDR3 contains 12 residues. The germline V gene encodes CDR1 MNHNS and CDR2 SASEGT. CDR3 nucleotides: TGTGCCAGCAGTGAATATGGTATTGAAGCTTTCTTT. Translated: CASSEYGIEAFF.

The genes are TRBV28 and TRBJ2-1, with TRBD2 matching over 9 bases. V lost 4 bases to trimming and J lost 6 bases; unmatched junction nucleotides: 7. Germline assignment: CDR1 MDHEN and CDR2 SYDVKM. The CDR3 is made up of 15 amino acids. This chain's CDR3 is CASSSPGLASNEQFF. The CDR3 coding sequence is TGTGCCAGCAGTTCGCCGGGACTAGCTAGCAATGAGCAGTTCTTC.

The chain is built from TRBV6-6 and TRBJ2-2; 10 nucleotides agree with TRBD1. The V gene's germline CDR1 is MNHNY and CDR2 SVGAGI (reference sequence). V trimming: 4 bases; J trimming: 7 bases; junction bases outside the gene matches: 6. The CDR3 is made up of 15 amino acids. CDR3 amino acids: CASSSRQGAGGELFF. For the CDR3, the DNA is TGTGCCAGCAGTTCCCGACAGGGGGCCGGCGGGGAGCTGTTTTTT.

This clone was seen just once. V is TRBV5-5 and J is TRBJ1-1; the D is unclear. V lost 3 bases and J 4 bases, leaving 13 bases between the germline ends. The CDR3 extends over 14 amino acids. Germline V gene sequence: CDR1 SGHKS, CDR2 YYEKEE (reference sequence). The CDR3 nucleotides read TGTGCCAGCAGCTCTTTAAAGGGTGGCACTGAAGCTTTCTTT. It yields the protein CASSSLKGGTEAFF.

V usage is TRBV28 and J usage is TRBJ2-5; perhaps TRBD2 as D (6 bases). The J call is in doubt because the DNA end fits TRBJ2-7 better. The CDR3 has 14 amino acids. Germline V lookup: CDR1 MDHEN, CDR2 SYDVKM. For the CDR3, the DNA is TGTGCCAGCAGTTTACTGCGCGGGACCTACGAGCAGTACTTC. It codes for CASSLLRGTYEQYF.

The chain links TRBV30 to TRBJ1-4, with D perhaps matching TRBD1 (6 bases). Trimming took off 3 bases at V and 5 bases at J, with 13 bases between the two ends. The CDR3 has 14 residues. CDR1 is GTSNPN and CDR2 is SVGIG in the germline V gene (reference sequence). The CDR3 reads CAWSRGLNNEKLFF. The CDR3, as DNA: TGTGCCTGGAGCAGGGGCCTAAACAATGAAAAACTGTTTTTT.

Here the CDR3 DNA reads TGTGCCAGCAGCTTAGGCCGGGGTTACTCTGGAAACACCATATATTTT. Protein sequence: CASSLGRGYSGNTIYF. The chain is built from TRBV7-2 and TRBJ1-3; D not resolved. Trimming stripped 1 base from V and 0 bases from J, with 10 bases between. CDR1 and CDR2 from the germline V gene are SGHTA and FQGNSA. The CDR3 is made up of 16 amino acids.